The 18 T cell receptor beta chains reported below all come from one sample, sequenced in a study of blood T cell repertoires in COVID-19. Generated by immunoSEQ multiplex PCR, the TCRdb table keeps only in-frame clones and is missing some. Of approximately 250,000 clones in the sample, more than 85% are singletons; the top ten hold 3.6%. Sequencing was carried out using peripheral blood. Receptors were obtained from a young man with active or convalescent COVID-19.

V gene TRBV27 combines with J gene TRBJ2-7; no clear D. V was pared by 2 bases and J by 6 bases, with 8 bases between. Germline V gene data show CDR1 as MNHEY and CDR2 as SMNVEV (reference sequence). CDR3 size: 12 residues. CDR3: CASSLVPGEQYF. CDR3 in DNA: TGTGCCAGCAGTTTAGTCCCGGGCGAGCAGTACTTC.

This clone appeared a single time. This chain links TRBV5-4 with TRBJ1-1, with D possibly being TRBD1 (5 bases). V shed 1 base and J shed 1 base, with 11 bases lying between them. Germline loops: CDR1 SGHNT, CDR2 YYREEE (reference sequence). The CDR3 spans 15 residues. CDR3 DNA: TGTGCCAGCAGCTTGCAAGGACAAGGGAACACTGAAGCTTTCTTT. Amino acids: CASSLQGQGNTEAFF.

The rearrangement links TRBV11-1 to TRBJ2-7; D unresolved. In germline, CDR1 is SGHAT, CDR2 FQDESV (reference sequence). The CDR3 spans 13 residues. Trimming cost V 3 bases and J 5 bases, with 11 bases left between them. The CDR3 DNA reads TGTGCCAGCAGCTTTATCTACGAGAACGAGCAGTACTTC. The encoded protein is CASSFIYENEQYF.

The chain employs TRBV7-8 and TRBJ2-1; 7 nucleotides align to TRBD1. This CDR3 contains 14 residues. Germline CDR1 reads SGHVS; CDR2 reads FQNEAQ. The ends lost 4 bases at V and 15 bases at J; junction bases unmatched: 15. CDR3 sequence reads: CASSSRDRLATRFF. DNA for the CDR3: TGTGCCAGCAGCTCTAGGGACAGACTGGCTACACGGTTCTTC.

This clone occurred a few times. The chain carries TRBV5-1 and TRBJ1-5; D is possibly TRBD1 (6 bases). Germline V CDR1 and CDR2: SGHRS, YFSETQ. The CDR3 covers 13 residues. The ends were cut back, 2 bases at V and 7 bases at J, with 10 bases in the middle. The CDR3 loop reads CASSFTGLQPQHF. CDR3 DNA sequence: TGCGCCAGCAGCTTCACAGGGTTACAGCCCCAGCATTTT.

The CDR3 spells CASSSGSTEAFF. The DNA for the CDR3 is TGTGCCAGCAGCTCAGGTTCCACTGAAGCTTTCTTT. This chain connects TRBV16 to TRBJ1-1; D not resolved. Per germline, CDR1 KGHSY and CDR2 FQNENV. V was trimmed by 5 bases and J by 4 bases, leaving 8 bases between them. The CDR3 totals 12 residues.

The V and J genes are TRBV20-1 and TRBJ2-3; D not resolved. The germline gives CDR1 DFQATT, CDR2 SNEGSKA (reference sequence). Trimming removed 3 bases from V and 4 bases from J, with 8 bases in between. The CDR3 totals 12 residues. In DNA, the CDR3 is TGCAGTGCTAGTGCTAGATCAGATACGCAGTATTTT. Its translation: CSASARSDTQYF.

This chain links TRBV19 with TRBJ2-5, with D perhaps TRBD1 (5 bases). The germline V gene encodes CDR1 LNHDA and CDR2 SQIVND (reference sequence). The CDR3 covers 16 residues. With 7 bases removed from V and 5 bases from J, the gap between germline ends came to 23 bases. The chain's CDR3 is CASKPLDTDPRETQYF. The CDR3 DNA is TGTGCCAGTAAACCGTTGGACACCGATCCACGGGAGACCCAGTACTTC.

The J gene is TRBJ1-2, the V gene TRBV3-1 (or the pseudogene TRBV3-2); 11 bases agree with TRBD1. V was pared by 0 bases and J by 8 bases, with 8 bases of the junction left unmatched. This CDR3 spans 16 amino acids. From germline, CDR1 is LGHDT and CDR2 YNNKEL (reference sequence). The CDR3 DNA is TGTGCCAGCAGCCAAGATGTCGGGACAGGGGGTCAAGGCTACACCTTC. Encoded protein: CASSQDVGTGGQGYTF.

The chain employs TRBV5-4 and TRBJ2-2; D possibly corresponds to TRBD2 (6 bases). Germline CDR1 and CDR2: SGHNT and YYREEE (reference sequence). The length of the CDR3 is 14 residues. Trimming shortened V by 5 bases and J by 6 bases, and 14 bases separated the two germline ends. The CDR3 DNA is TGTGCCAGCAGTGACCCGGCGGGGCCCGGGGAGCTGTTTTTT. This sequence encodes CASSDPAGPGELFF.

The rearrangement links TRBV6-1 to TRBJ2-5; 8 bases map to TRBD2. The CDR3 loop spans 17 amino acids. Germline V CDR1 and CDR2: MNHNS, SASEGT. The J segment lost 1 base and the V segment lost 0 bases, leaving 7 bases of the junction unmatched. CDR3 in DNA: TGTGCCAGCAGTGAAGCAGGTGGCGGGGGGTCCCAAGAGACCCAGTACTTC. Encoded protein: CASSEAGGGGSQETQYF.

The table lists this clone with a few counts. V and J are TRBV9 and TRBJ2-3; D gene uncertain. V lost 0 bases and J 3 bases, leaving 11 bases between the germline ends. This CDR3 comprises 15 residues. The V gene's germline CDR1 is SGDLS and CDR2 YYNGEE. The CDR3 nucleotides read TGTGCCAGCAGCGTAGATTCCCCAGTAACAGATACGCAGTATTTT. Protein product: CASSVDSPVTDTQYF.

This clone was seen only once. The rearrangement joins TRBV3-1 (or the pseudogene TRBV3-2) to TRBJ1-1; 7 bases are a match to TRBD1. Germline-derived CDR1 and CDR2 are LGHDT and YNNKEL (reference sequence). Germline trimming cut 4 bases from V and 4 bases from J; bases unmatched to any gene: 6. The CDR3 contains 14 residues. CDR3 in amino acids: CASSPKTGLTEAFF. The CDR3 bases are TGTGCCAGCAGCCCAAAGACAGGGCTCACTGAAGCTTTCTTT.

In this sample, this clone turned up once. The rearrangement links TRBV15 to TRBJ1-2; TRBD1 matches at 7 bases. V shed 5 bases and J 5 bases; nucleotides not matched to a gene: 5. The CDR3 length is 13 residues. Per germline, CDR1 LNHNV and CDR2 YYDKDF (reference sequence). The CDR3 DNA follows: TGTGCCACCAGCTTAACACAGGGGTATGGCTACACCTTC. Residues: CATSLTQGYGYTF.

This clone was detected once. The J gene is TRBJ1-1, the V gene TRBV2; D unclear. Per germline, CDR1 SNHLY and CDR2 FYNNEI. V was trimmed by 6 bases and J by 2 bases, leaving 10 bases between them. CDR3 length: 13 residues. CDR3 sequence: CASSRLRNTEAFF. The CDR3 DNA is TGTGCCAGCAGCCGCCTGCGTAACACTGAAGCTTTCTTT.

For this clone: Germline is not matched at one junction end, which may reflect a read error. This chain connects TRBV30 to TRBJ2-2; perhaps TRBD2 as D (5 bases). This CDR3 contains 13 residues. CDR1 and CDR2 (germline): GTSNPN, SVGIG (reference sequence). The CDR3 DNA is TGTGCCTGGAGTGGCGCCTCTACCGGAGGTAGGGCCTTT. The encoded protein is CAWSGASTGGRAF.

This sequence joins TRBV3-1 (or the pseudogene TRBV3-2) and TRBJ2-7; perhaps TRBD2 as D (6 bases). This CDR3 region has 14 residues. V was clipped by 0 bases and J by 2 bases, with 8 bases between them. The germline gives CDR1 LGHDT, CDR2 YNNKEL (reference sequence). The CDR3 loop is CASSQDAGTYEQYF. CDR3 bases: TGTGCCAGCAGCCAAGATGCGGGAACCTACGAGCAGTACTTC.

This chain uses TRBV9 with TRBJ2-6; no clear D. V lost 5 bases and J lost 0, with 9 bases in between. CDR1 and CDR2 (germline): SGDLS, YYNGEE. The CDR3 has 15 residues. CDR3 sequence: CASSATNSGANVLTF. The CDR3 coding sequence is TGTGCCAGCAGTGCAACTAACTCTGGGGCCAACGTCCTGACTTTC.